This TCR beta chain comes out of a study of cytomegalovirus exposure and HLA in healthy donors. A word on this clone: Its antigen is unknown.

The CDR3 totals 14 residues. Germline CDR1 LNHDA, CDR2 SQIVND (reference sequence). The V gene lost 4 bases and the J gene lost 2 bases, with 11 bases spanning the gap. Donors were ostensibly healthy at sampling, although undocumented immune exposures were probable. Findings and caveats of the study: Most TCR beta V segments were productive about 87% or about 30% of the time in an earlier analysis. TCR beta sequences reportedly predicted the HLA-A and HLA-B alleles of most subjects accurately.

The primer mix had 60 Vbeta and 13 Jbeta primers. Sequenced by immunoSEQ multiplex PCR; TCRdb stores in-frame clones only, minus some. This table has approximately 180,000 clones, over 70% appearing once. The chain uses TRBV19 and TRBJ1-2; D remains unclear. The clonotype was recovered from a woman younger than 45 in good health and CMV-seronegative. The sample taken for sequencing was PBMCs. Here the CDR3 reads CASSSPQRNYGYTF. CDR3 sequence (DNA): TGTGCCAGTAGTAGCCCACAGAGAAACTATGGCTACACCTTC.